Reported below is one T cell receptor (beta chain). Its binding antigen is unknown. No base-level quality is on record; no much larger clone is a single base apart. The data are from a study of cytomegalovirus exposure and HLA in healthy donors (dated by TCRdb to about 2017). Study-level background: In an earlier analysis of around 540 of the donors, 276 Gb of sequence data and 100 million or so unique TCR beta sequences from 150 million to 200 million T cells were reported. Approximately 310 gigabases of sequencing data and tens of millions of unique TCR sequences made up an early release that covered several hundred HLA-typed donors. The genetic ancestry cluster associated with self-reported Caucasian donors included over 80% of the 300 to 450 genotyped donors. The study was designed to test whether signatures of past pathogen exposure could be identified by cataloging public T cell receptors. The study used immunosequencing to profile the T cell repertoires of about 670 subjects and linked those repertoires to cytomegalovirus serostatus. Along with the approximately 650-subject first cohort, a separate validation cohort of around 110 different subjects was used. High-throughput TCR immunosequencing, statistical association of individual TCRs with disease status, and machine learning were combined to predict cytomegalovirus infection status. A later analysis re-analyzed previously published TCR beta repertoires from approximately 670 donors and added high-resolution HLA genotyping to study TCR occurrence patterns. The later analysis used no new phenotypic data to find candidate immune exposures, relying instead on TCR beta sequences and their occurrence across donors. An earlier analysis of some 500 of the donors used high-throughput TCR beta sequencing to judge whether each TCR beta V gene segment behaved as functional or pseudogenic. Donor age, sex, ethnicity and CMV serostatus were collected together with the repertoire data. Genome-wide SNP genotypes for about 55% of the roughly 670 donors were used in a later genetic analysis, which treated that subset as a discovery cohort. All discovery cohort repertoires had been generated on a single sequencing platform. HLA typing covered class I and class II loci at four-digit resolution. Typing coverage differed by locus: A, B, C, DRB1 and DQB1 were typed in roughly 629-640 donors, DQA1 in 522, DPA1 in approximately 600, and DPB1 in around 440. Because of strong linkage in the cohort, a few DR-DQ haplotypes were treated as single units for association and clustering. Across 300 to 400 genotyped donors of the cohort, an average of approximately 240,000 unique TCR beta nucleotide sequences per donor were sequenced, and about a sixth of those sequences were non-productive. Here is what the overall study found, with its caveats: For the cohort, immune exposure information was limited to CMV serostatus. An association between a missense DCLRE1C variant and V-gene and J-gene trimming of TCR beta chains was found in a later genetic analysis and replicated in an independent cohort. A few of the identified cytomegalovirus-associated TCR beta chains were confirmed in vitro to be specific for cytomegalovirus antigens. Compared with equally common non-associated chains, HLA-associated TCR beta chains in a later analysis were more clonally expanded and had lower generation probabilities. Some IMGT-functional V segments, including TRBV6-2 and TRBV6-3, could not be distinguished by the 87-base-pair reads and were therefore excluded. In a later genetic analysis, fewer N-insertions in productive TCRs were reported among donors in an Asian-associated ancestry cluster than the approximately 630-donor mean. A later analysis associated 15,000 or so TCR beta sequences with specific HLA alleles at a false discovery rate of 0.05. A further reported finding was that TCR beta sequences accurately predicted the HLA-A and HLA-B alleles for most subjects in the first cohort. The authors suggested that the approach could potentially be generalized to other disease states and immunological phenotypes. Approximately 16 rarely observed V segments, including chromosome 9 orphons, were excluded from the earlier analysis of 550 to 700 of the donors because counts were too low. Because HLA typing was missing for some donors at each locus, association tests included only the typed subset. Sequencing depth was assumed to be roughly uniform across donors in the presence/absence analyses, though that assumption may not hold. The classifier was reported to diagnose cytomegalovirus status with high specificity and sensitivity in both the original cohort and the validation cohort. According to a later analysis, TCR association rates differed among HLA loci, with DRB1 alleles showing the most associated TCRs and HLA-C alleles showing the fewest. Across donors, most TCR sequences were observed very rarely, whereas some public TCRs were present in many individuals. When HLA alleles, especially DR and DQ, strongly co-occurred, TCR associations were difficult to assign to individual alleles. Several of the top co-occurrence clusters appeared to be linked to parvovirus B19, influenza, CMV and Epstein-Barr virus, according to a later analysis. A later analysis found that most CMV-associated TCR beta chains appeared HLA-restricted, with HLA associations seemingly driven largely by CMV exposure. A total of 150 to 200 TCR beta chains were listed by the study as associated with cytomegalovirus. The cohort was sequenced for TCR beta chains only, and without alpha or paired-chain data the features that could be detected were limited. Correlated functional status among segregating V segments might be attributable to linkage disequilibrium, but an unknown experimental factor could not be ruled out. In an earlier analysis of about 600 of the donors, most TCR beta V segments appeared in productive rearrangements about 90% or about 30% of the time, broadly matching IMGT annotations. The sequencing pipeline was judged likely to have produced a cluster of highly shared sequence variants as a technical artifact.

The germline V gene sets CDR1 to MDHEN and CDR2 to SYDVKM. From its cysteine to its phenylalanine, the CDR3 spans 15 amino acids. The entry retains the CDR3 DNA only, 45 bases that are in frame from base 1. Trimming takes 2 bases from V and 4 bases from J, and the germline ends sit 14 bases apart. The method was the immunoSEQ multiplex PCR assay. For the multiplex PCR, a mixture combining 60 forward primers for TCR Vbeta segments and 13 reverse primers for TCR Jbeta segments was used. A multiplex PCR assay on genomic DNA amplified the CDR3 region of rearranged TCR beta genes. On the Illumina HiSeq System, the amplified TCR beta libraries were sequenced as 87-base-pair reads. The published analysis was carried out like this. In a later analysis, 70 million to 95 million unique TCR beta chains were counted across the roughly 610 repertoires, and around 11 million of these chains were shared by at least two donors. A nearest-neighbor algorithm error-corrected the raw reads and collapsed the reads into unique sequences, merging closely related sequences to remove PCR and sequencing errors. CDR3 sequences were aligned to IMGT reference sequences to assign V, D and J gene segments. For a sequence to be retained, a match of at least six nucleotides to both a V gene segment and a J gene segment was required. Rearrangements were called productive when the CDR3 lacked stop codons and stayed in frame with V and J; all others were non-productive. Following IMGT convention, CDR3 was defined as the stretch from the second conserved V-encoded cysteine up to the conserved J-encoded phenylalanine. In an earlier analysis of 500 to 650 of the donors, sequences lacking an unambiguous match to a single V gene segment were excluded. In an earlier analysis of about 590 of the donors, a V segment was called functional when productive rearrangements were above 56.7%, and segregating when the standard deviation between donors exceeded 5%. A statistical classification framework was built for diagnosing cytomegalovirus status from the catalog of TCR beta chain sequences. In a later analysis, V and J genes were assigned by comparing TCR nucleotide sequences against IMGT/GENE-DB human TR gene sequences. In a later analysis, CDR3 sequences and most-parsimonious VDJ recombination scenarios were assigned using the TCRdist pipeline. In a later analysis, each TCR beta chain was defined by its CDR3 amino acid sequence together with its V-gene family, and reads lacking a unique V-gene family were excluded. To address suspected cross-contamination and a sequencing artifact, a later analysis removed 592 highly shared, low-generation-probability nucleotide sequences. For each public chain, a later analysis derived a clonal expansion index from normalized ranks of inferred template counts within each repertoire. In a later analysis, generation probabilities were computed using a VDJ recombination model fitted to out-of-frame rearrangements, and the results were checked against IGoR. A later analysis scored TCR-TCR, TCR-HLA and TCR-CMV co-occurrence with hypergeometric tests, applying a repertoire-size bias correction to TCR pairs. In a later analysis, false discovery rates were estimated by permuting HLA or CMV assignments 20 times. In a later analysis, co-occurring TCRs were grouped using DBSCAN, with TCRdist sequence similarity added in when clustering inside HLA-allele-positive subsets. For co-occurrence clustering, repertoires with fewer than 30,000 or more than 120,000 public chains were excluded, along with a handful of repertoires with anomalous nucleotide sharing. This is the immuneACCESS table as TCRdb keeps it, with only in-frame sequences that have V and J called. A part of the clones is gone; compared with another copy, unresolved V genes explain less than half, and the rest is unexplained. D and trimming were read from the DNA, whereas the V and J calls and clone size are those reported in that table. The sample table records 85,000 to 120,000 clones; roughly 71% of these occur just once. The top ten clones comprise 2.5% to 3% of the sample.

The cohort was made up of around 720 healthy bone marrow donors. Cohort members were all nominally healthy when sampled, although unrecorded immune exposures were likely present. The donor tested CMV seropositive and was one of the 289 seropositive cohort members. A peripheral blood sample was provided by each donor, and peripheral blood mononuclear cells were used for TCR beta sequencing. Genomic DNA extraction from the blood cell samples was performed with the Qiagen DNeasy Blood Extraction Kit. The sample comprised PBMCs. The chain employs TRBV28 and TRBJ1-2, with the D gene call left open. The sequence came from a male donor in good health and CMV-seropositive. The CDR3 region: CASSLDVRTFYGYTF. The DNA is as follows: TGTGCCAGCAGTTTAGACGTAAGGACTTTCTATGGCTACACCTTC.